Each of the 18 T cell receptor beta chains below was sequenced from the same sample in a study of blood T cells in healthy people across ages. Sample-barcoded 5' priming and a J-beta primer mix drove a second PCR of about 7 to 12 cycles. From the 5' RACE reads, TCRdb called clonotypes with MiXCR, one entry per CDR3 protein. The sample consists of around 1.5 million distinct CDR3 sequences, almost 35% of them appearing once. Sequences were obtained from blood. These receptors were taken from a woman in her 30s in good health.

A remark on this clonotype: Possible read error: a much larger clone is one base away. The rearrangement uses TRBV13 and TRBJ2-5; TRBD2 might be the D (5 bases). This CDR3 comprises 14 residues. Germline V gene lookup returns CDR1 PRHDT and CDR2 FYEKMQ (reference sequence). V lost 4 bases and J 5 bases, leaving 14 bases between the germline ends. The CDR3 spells CASSSLRGRETQYF. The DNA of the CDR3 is TGTGCCAGCAGCTCCCTCCGGGGTCGGGAGACCCAGTACTTC.

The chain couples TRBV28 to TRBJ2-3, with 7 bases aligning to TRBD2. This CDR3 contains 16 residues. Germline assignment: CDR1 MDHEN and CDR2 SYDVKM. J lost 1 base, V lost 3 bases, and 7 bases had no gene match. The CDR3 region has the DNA TGTGCCAGCAGTTTGGAAGCGGGGTCCGGCACAGATACGCAGTATTTT. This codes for CASSLEAGSGTDTQYF.

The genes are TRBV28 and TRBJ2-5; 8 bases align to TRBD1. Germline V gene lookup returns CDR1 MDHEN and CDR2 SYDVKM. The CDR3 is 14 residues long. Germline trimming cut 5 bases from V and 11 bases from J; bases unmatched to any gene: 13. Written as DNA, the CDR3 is TGTGCCAGCAGTGGCGGACAGGGTTTGGCTGAGCAGTACTTC. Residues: CASSGGQGLAEQYF.

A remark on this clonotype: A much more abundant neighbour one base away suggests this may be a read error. CDR3 loop: CAGMRGSDETQYF. As DNA, the CDR3 is TGTGCCGGCATGAGAGGGAGTGACGAGACCCAGTACTTC. J is TRBJ2-5 and V is TRBV12-3 or TRBV12-4, with D perhaps matching TRBD2 (5 bases). The CDR3 runs to 13 residues. Trimming removed 11 bases at V and 5 bases at J, with 18 bases between.

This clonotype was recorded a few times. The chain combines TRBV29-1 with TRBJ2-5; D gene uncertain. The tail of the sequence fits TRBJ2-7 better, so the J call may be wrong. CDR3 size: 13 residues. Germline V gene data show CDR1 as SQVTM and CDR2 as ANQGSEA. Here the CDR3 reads CSASASKGNEQYF. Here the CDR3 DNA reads TGCAGCGCTTCCGCTTCGAAAGGCAACGAGCAGTACTTC.

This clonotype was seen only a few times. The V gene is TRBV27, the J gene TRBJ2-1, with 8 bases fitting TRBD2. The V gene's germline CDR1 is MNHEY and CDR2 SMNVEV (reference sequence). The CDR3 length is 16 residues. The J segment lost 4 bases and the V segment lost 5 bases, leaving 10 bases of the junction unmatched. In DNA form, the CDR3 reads TGTGCCAGCAGTCCCTCTAGCGGGCATTCGTACAATGAGCAGTTCTTC. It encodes CASSPSSGHSYNEQFF.

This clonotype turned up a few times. In DNA form, the CDR3 reads TGCGCCAGCAGCTTGGAGGGGACCACATACAATGAGCAGTTCTTC. Translation: CASSLEGTTYNEQFF. The chain couples TRBV5-1 to TRBJ2-1; D may correspond to TRBD1 or TRBD2 (5 bases each). Germline assignment: CDR1 SGHRS and CDR2 YFSETQ. The CDR3 sequence is 15 residues long. The V gene lost 0 bases and the J gene lost 4 bases, with 11 bases spanning the gap.

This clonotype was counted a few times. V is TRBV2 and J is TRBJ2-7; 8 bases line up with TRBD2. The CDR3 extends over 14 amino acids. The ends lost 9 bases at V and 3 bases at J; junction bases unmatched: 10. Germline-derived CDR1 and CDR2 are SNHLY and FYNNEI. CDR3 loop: CARGVGTRHYEQYF. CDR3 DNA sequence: TGTGCCAGAGGCGTGGGGACTAGACACTACGAGCAGTACTTC.

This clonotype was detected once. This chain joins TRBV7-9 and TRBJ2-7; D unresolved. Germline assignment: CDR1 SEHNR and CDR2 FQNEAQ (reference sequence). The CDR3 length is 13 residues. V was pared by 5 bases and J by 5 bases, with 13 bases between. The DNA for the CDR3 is TGTGCCAGCAGCCGCGTGGGGTCCAACGAGCAGTACTTC. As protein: CASSRVGSNEQYF.

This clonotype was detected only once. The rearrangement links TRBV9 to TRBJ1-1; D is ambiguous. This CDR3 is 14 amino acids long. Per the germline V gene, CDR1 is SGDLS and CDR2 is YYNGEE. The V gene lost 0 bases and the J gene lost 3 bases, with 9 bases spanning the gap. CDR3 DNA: TGTGCCAGCAGCGTAGGACACCTCGACACTGAAGCTTTCTTT. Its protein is CASSVGHLDTEAFF.

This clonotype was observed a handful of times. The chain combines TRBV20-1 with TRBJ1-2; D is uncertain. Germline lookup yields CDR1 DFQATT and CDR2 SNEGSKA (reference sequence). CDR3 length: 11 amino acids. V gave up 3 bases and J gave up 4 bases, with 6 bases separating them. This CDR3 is CSARSGYGYTF. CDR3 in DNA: TGCAGTGCTAGGTCGGGCTATGGCTACACCTTC.

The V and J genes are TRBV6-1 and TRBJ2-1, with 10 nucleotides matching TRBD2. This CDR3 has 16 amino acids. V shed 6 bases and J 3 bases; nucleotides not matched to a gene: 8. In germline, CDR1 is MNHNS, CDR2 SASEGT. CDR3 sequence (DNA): TGTGCCAGCAGGGAATGGAGCGGGGGGGACTACAATGAGCAGTTCTTC. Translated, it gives CASREWSGGDYNEQFF.

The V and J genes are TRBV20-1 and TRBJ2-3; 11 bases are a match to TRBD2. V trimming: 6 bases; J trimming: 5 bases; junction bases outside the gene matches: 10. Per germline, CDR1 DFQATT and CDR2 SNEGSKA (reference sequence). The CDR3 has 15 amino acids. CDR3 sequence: CSAEGTSGAGDTQYF. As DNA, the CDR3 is TGCAGTGCCGAGGGGACTAGCGGAGCGGGAGATACGCAGTATTTT.

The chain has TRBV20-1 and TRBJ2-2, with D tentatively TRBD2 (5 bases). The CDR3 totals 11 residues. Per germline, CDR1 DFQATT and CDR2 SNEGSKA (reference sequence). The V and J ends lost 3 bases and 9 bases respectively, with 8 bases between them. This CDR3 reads CSASPGRELFF. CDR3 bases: TGCAGTGCTAGTCCGGGAAGGGAGCTGTTTTTT.

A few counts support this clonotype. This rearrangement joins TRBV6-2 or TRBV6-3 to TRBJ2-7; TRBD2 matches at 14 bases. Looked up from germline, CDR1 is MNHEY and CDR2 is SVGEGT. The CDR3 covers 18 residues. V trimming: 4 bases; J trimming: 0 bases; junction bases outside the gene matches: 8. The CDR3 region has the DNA TGTGCCAGCAGTTCTCACCCCGGACTAGCGGGGGGCTCCTACGAGCAGTACTTC. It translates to CASSSHPGLAGGSYEQYF.

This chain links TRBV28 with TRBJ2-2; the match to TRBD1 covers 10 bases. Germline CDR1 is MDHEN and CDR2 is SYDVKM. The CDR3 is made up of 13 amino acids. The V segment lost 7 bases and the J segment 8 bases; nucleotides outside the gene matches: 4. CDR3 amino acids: CASKTGGGGELFF. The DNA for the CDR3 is TGTGCCAGCAAGACAGGGGGCGGGGGGGAGCTGTTTTTT.

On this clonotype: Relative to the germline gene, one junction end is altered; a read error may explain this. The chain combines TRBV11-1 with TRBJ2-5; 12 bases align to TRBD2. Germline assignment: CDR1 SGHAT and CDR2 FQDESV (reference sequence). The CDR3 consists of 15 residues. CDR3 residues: CASSWTSGNQETQYF. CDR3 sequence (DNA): TGCGCCAGCAGCTGGACTAGCGGGAACCAAGAGACCCAGTACTTC.

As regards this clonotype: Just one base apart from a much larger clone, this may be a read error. The CDR3 region has the DNA TGTGCCAGCAGCTCCCAGTGGGGGAACAATGAGCAGTTCTTC. Its translation is CASSSQWGNNEQFF. The genes are TRBV9 and TRBJ2-1, with D tentatively TRBD1 or TRBD2 (5 bases each). Germline lookup yields CDR1 SGDLS and CDR2 YYNGEE. With 4 bases removed from V and 5 bases from J, the gap between germline ends came to 13 bases. This CDR3 has 14 amino acids.